The 25 T cell receptor beta chains listed next were all sequenced from one sample in a study of CD8 T cells in ankylosing spondylitis. General observations from the study: What appeared characteristic of ankylosing spondylitis blood was a TCR beta motif of several highly homologous variants.

No antigens are known for them. TCRdb re-derived calls from the 5' RACE reads in MiXCR, one entry per CDR3 protein. The repertoire holds 200,000 to 250,000 distinct CDR3 sequences, with approximately 20% as singletons. Sequenced sample: blood, either unsorted or a sorted T cell fraction (not recorded which). The receptors originated from a male donor with ankylosing spondylitis.

This clonotype has just a few counts. This chain uses TRBV11-2 with TRBJ2-1, with no clear D. V was shortened by 2 bases and J by 6 bases, with 8 bases between the two germline ends. Per the germline V gene, CDR1 is SGHAT and CDR2 is FQNNGV. The CDR3 covers 13 residues. This CDR3 reads CASSLSFSNEQFF. The DNA for the CDR3 is TGTGCCAGCAGCTTAAGTTTCTCCAATGAGCAGTTCTTC. Combining the CDR3 with reference TRBV11-2 and TRBJ2-1 gives the whole variable domain EAGVAQSPRYKIIEKRQSVAFWCNPISGHATLYWYQQILGQGPKLLIQFQNNGVVDDSQLPKDRFSAERLKGVDSTLKIQPAKLEDSAVYLCASSLSFSNEQFFGPGTRLTVL.

This clonotype has more than one count but fewer than ten. This chain links TRBV12-3 or TRBV12-4 with TRBJ1-5, with TRBD1 identical over 10 bases. The junction had 18 bases not matched to a gene; V was cut back by 11 bases and J by 2 bases. The length of the CDR3 is 18 residues. Here the CDR3 reads CAVARGTGEGWGNQPQHF. Written as DNA, the CDR3 is TGTGCCGTCGCTAGGGGGACAGGGGAAGGTTGGGGCAATCAGCCCCAGCATTTT.

A few counts support this clonotype. The chain employs TRBV6-5 and TRBJ1-5, with TRBD1 as a possible D gene (5 bases). The CDR3 has 15 amino acids. V was shortened by 4 bases and J by 3 bases, with 13 bases between the two germline ends. From germline, CDR1 is MNHEY and CDR2 SVGAGI. CDR3: CASSFNPQVNQPQHF. The CDR3 coding sequence is TGTGCCAGCAGTTTCAATCCACAGGTCAATCAGCCCCAGCATTTT.

J is TRBJ2-3 and V is TRBV7-9; weak D call: TRBD1 (6 bases). The CDR3 spans 17 residues. V was clipped by 4 bases and J by 2 bases, with 19 bases between them. Germline assignment: CDR1 SEHNR and CDR2 FQNEAQ (reference sequence). The chain's CDR3 is CASSSGAYRATTDTQYF. CDR3 in DNA: TGTGCCAGCAGCTCTGGAGCGTACAGGGCCACCACAGATACGCAGTATTTT.

The chain has TRBV4-3 and TRBJ2-7, with 8 bases that match TRBD2. V was clipped by 4 bases and J by 2 bases; unmatched bases: 13. The CDR3 has 17 amino acids. Germline CDR1 reads LGHNA; CDR2 reads YSLEER. CDR3 protein: CASSPSVGRGYAYEQYF. The CDR3 nucleotides read TGCGCCAGCAGCCCGTCCGTCGGGAGGGGATACGCCTACGAGCAGTACTTC.

This clonotype was seen at least ten times. This chain links TRBV11-2 with TRBJ1-2; no clear D. Trimming stripped 3 bases from V and 2 bases from J, with 7 bases between. This CDR3 spans 13 amino acids. Germline V lookup: CDR1 SGHAT, CDR2 FQNNGV. CDR3 sequence (DNA): TGTGCCAGCAGCTTGGGAGACAACTATGGCTACACCTTC. This encodes CASSLGDNYGYTF.

The chain carries TRBV18 and TRBJ2-7; the match to TRBD1 covers 10 bases. The V segment lost 5 bases and the J segment 4 bases; nucleotides outside the gene matches: 8. This CDR3 region has 15 residues. The germline CDR1 and CDR2 sequences are KGHSH and LQKENI. The chain's CDR3 is CASSSGTGVGYEQYF. The CDR3 DNA sequence: TGTGCCAGCTCATCCGGGACAGGGGTGGGATACGAGCAGTACTTC.

This clonotype was observed a handful of times. The V gene is TRBV11-1, the J gene TRBJ1-1; D is unclear. Trimming removed 5 bases at V and 1 base at J, with 23 bases between. Germline assignment: CDR1 SGHAT and CDR2 FQDESV (reference sequence). There are 18 residues in the CDR3. CDR3 nucleotide sequence: TGTGCCAGCAGCCCATCGGGATCGAACCTTTACGCGAACACTGAAGCTTTCTTT. This sequence encodes CASSPSGSNLYANTEAFF.

This chain uses TRBV5-1 with TRBJ2-7; TRBD1 matches at 8 bases. J lost 2 bases, V lost 4 bases, and 2 bases had no gene match. Germline V gene data show CDR1 as SGHRS and CDR2 as YFSETQ. This CDR3 contains 13 residues. The CDR3 DNA is TGCGCCAGCAGCCAGACAGGGGCCTACGAGCAGTACTTC. Translated: CASSQTGAYEQYF.

Only a few counts were recorded for this clonotype. The J gene is TRBJ1-6, the V gene TRBV6-2 or TRBV6-3, with D perhaps TRBD1 (6 bases). CDR3 length: 15 residues. Germline CDR1 is MNHEY and CDR2 is SVGEGT. Trimming stripped 2 bases from V and 10 bases from J, with 15 bases between. The CDR3, as DNA: TGTGCCAGCAGTTACGAACAGGGTGCCGGGTCACCCCTCCACTTT. Its translation is CASSYEQGAGSPLHF.

The rearrangement joins TRBV12-3 or TRBV12-4 to TRBJ2-7, with a weak D call TRBD2 (6 bases). Trimming shortened V by 6 bases and J by 5 bases, and 14 bases separated the two germline ends. The CDR3 is made up of 13 amino acids. The CDR3 bases are TGTGCCAGCAGGGACGCTCCGGGAGACGAGCAGTACTTC. Protein product: CASRDAPGDEQYF.

This clonotype was counted a few times. The gene calls are TRBV4-1 and TRBJ2-1; D not certain. Per the germline V gene, CDR1 is MGHRA and CDR2 is YSYEKL. The CDR3 sequence is 14 residues long. Trimming left V 5 bases short and J 2 bases short, with 10 bases between. CDR3 nucleotide sequence: TGCGCCAGCAGCGAGAGAGGCACCTACAATGAGCAGTTCTTC. This sequence encodes CASSERGTYNEQFF.

This clonotype has only a few counts. The genes are TRBV13 and TRBJ1-1; D gene unclear. Germline V gene data show CDR1 as PRHDT and CDR2 as FYEKMQ (reference sequence). The CDR3 is 15 amino acids. V lost 3 bases, J lost 4 bases, and 15 bases lay in between. The CDR3: CASSFLILGGTEAFF. CDR3 sequence (DNA): TGTGCCAGCAGCTTTTTAATTTTGGGAGGCACTGAAGCTTTCTTT.

This clonotype was recorded many times. The rearrangement links TRBV27 to TRBJ1-1; D ambiguous. CDR1 is MNHEY and CDR2 is SMNVEV in the germline V gene (reference sequence). Trimming left V 0 bases short and J 1 base short, with 15 bases between. CDR3 length: 17 residues. CDR3 sequence reads: CASSLSCSAGKNTEAFF. As DNA, the CDR3 is TGTGCCAGCAGTTTATCGTGCTCTGCAGGAAAGAACACTGAAGCTTTCTTT.

In its sample, this clonotype was seen a few times. J is TRBJ1-5 and V is TRBV20-1; D is possibly TRBD1 (5 bases). V was shortened by 5 bases and J by 4 bases, with 15 bases between the two germline ends. Germline CDR1 and CDR2: DFQATT and SNEGSKA (reference sequence). The CDR3 has 14 residues. CDR3 bases: TGCAGTGCTCAGAGTATGGGGCCAAATCAGCCCCAGCATTTT. This codes for CSAQSMGPNQPQHF.

This clonotype appeared a few times. The V call is TRBV27, the J call TRBJ1-1, with TRBD1 as a possible D gene (5 bases). Trimming shortened V by 10 bases and J by 4 bases, and 16 bases separated the two germline ends. The CDR3 totals 13 residues. Germline lookup yields CDR1 MNHEY and CDR2 SMNVEV (reference sequence). In DNA, the CDR3 is TGTGCCACTAGGGGTGGGGGAACCACTGAAGCTTTCTTT. This translates into CATRGGGTTEAFF.

Ten or more counts support this clonotype. The CDR3 DNA follows: TGTGCCAGCAGGCCCCCGATTGGGACCGGGGACTACGAGCAGTACTTC. Protein sequence: CASRPPIGTGDYEQYF. The chain recombines TRBV7-9 with TRBJ2-7, with D possibly being TRBD1 or TRBD2 (5 bases each). The ends were cut back, 6 bases at V and 3 bases at J, with 21 bases in the middle. The CDR3 is made up of 16 amino acids. Germline V CDR1 and CDR2: SEHNR, FQNEAQ (reference sequence).

The sample holds a few counts of this clonotype. The genes are TRBV12-3 or TRBV12-4 and TRBJ1-2; no clear D. The CDR3 spans 15 residues. Trimming took 6 bases from V and 5 from J, leaving 19 bases between them. For the CDR3, the DNA is TGTGCCAGCAGCCCAGGACCGATAGTCCCTTATGGCTACACCTTC. Its translation: CASSPGPIVPYGYTF.

This sequence joins TRBV4-3 and TRBJ1-5; tentative D call: TRBD1 (5 bases). The CDR3 loop spans 14 amino acids. Trimming shortened V by 0 bases and J by 7 bases, and 10 bases separated the two germline ends. Germline lookup yields CDR1 LGHNA and CDR2 YSLEER. Written as DNA, the CDR3 is TGCGCCAGCAGCCAAGATAGGGGTTTACAGCCCCAGCATTTT. Translating gives CASSQDRGLQPQHF.

This clonotype was seen a handful of times. The chain links TRBV27 to TRBJ2-3; tentative D call: TRBD2 (5 bases). Looked up from germline, CDR1 is MNHEY and CDR2 is SMNVEV (reference sequence). Trimming removed 4 bases from V and 0 bases from J, with 14 bases in between. This CDR3 is built from 16 residues. This CDR3 is CASSSRTSLSTDTQYF. The CDR3 DNA reads TGTGCCAGCAGTTCAAGGACTTCCTTGAGCACAGATACGCAGTATTTT.

This chain links TRBV29-1 with TRBJ1-1; D is ambiguous. The germline V and J ends were trimmed by 0 bases and 2 bases, with 10 bases remaining between them. The CDR3 length is 14 residues. CDR1 SQVTM and CDR2 ANQGSEA come from the germline V gene. CDR3 loop: CSVEEGGRNTEAFF. In DNA, the CDR3 is TGCAGCGTTGAAGAGGGCGGACGCAACACTGAAGCTTTCTTT.

This clonotype has at least ten counts. The rearrangement links TRBV4-3 to TRBJ2-1; TRBD2 is a possible D gene (6 bases). The CDR3 loop spans 14 amino acids. V dropped 1 base and J dropped 8 bases, with 12 bases sitting between them. From germline, CDR1 is LGHNA and CDR2 YSLEER. CDR3 bases: TGCGCCAGCAGCCAAGTTCTGACGGGGGATGAGCAGTTCTTC. The encoded protein is CASSQVLTGDEQFF.

There are many counts of this clonotype. The chain carries TRBV7-2 and TRBJ1-6; D may be TRBD1 (5 bases). V lost 1 base and J lost 2, with 12 bases in between. Germline V CDR1 and CDR2: SGHTA, FQGNSA. This CDR3 spans 17 amino acids. CDR3 DNA sequence: TGTGCCAGCAGCTTAGGACCGGACAAGACCTATAATTCACCCCTCCACTTT. Its translation: CASSLGPDKTYNSPLHF.

This clonotype was counted once. The chain has TRBV12-3 or TRBV12-4 and TRBJ2-3, with D perhaps matching TRBD1 (5 bases). The CDR3 is made up of 12 amino acids. The V and J ends lost 8 bases and 2 bases respectively, with 8 bases between them. CDR3: CASGATTDTQYF. Here the CDR3 DNA reads TGTGCCAGCGGGGCCACCACAGATACGCAGTATTTT.

In this sample, this clonotype turned up a few times. The V call is TRBV4-2, the J call TRBJ1-1; possible D gene TRBD1, 5 bases. CDR1 and CDR2 (germline): LGHNA, YNFKEQ. The germline V and J ends were trimmed by 4 bases and 1 base, with 13 bases remaining between them. The CDR3 length is 15 residues. DNA of the CDR3: TGTGCCAGCAGCCCCATGGGGCAAGGGAACACTGAAGCTTTCTTT. This encodes CASSPMGQGNTEAFF.